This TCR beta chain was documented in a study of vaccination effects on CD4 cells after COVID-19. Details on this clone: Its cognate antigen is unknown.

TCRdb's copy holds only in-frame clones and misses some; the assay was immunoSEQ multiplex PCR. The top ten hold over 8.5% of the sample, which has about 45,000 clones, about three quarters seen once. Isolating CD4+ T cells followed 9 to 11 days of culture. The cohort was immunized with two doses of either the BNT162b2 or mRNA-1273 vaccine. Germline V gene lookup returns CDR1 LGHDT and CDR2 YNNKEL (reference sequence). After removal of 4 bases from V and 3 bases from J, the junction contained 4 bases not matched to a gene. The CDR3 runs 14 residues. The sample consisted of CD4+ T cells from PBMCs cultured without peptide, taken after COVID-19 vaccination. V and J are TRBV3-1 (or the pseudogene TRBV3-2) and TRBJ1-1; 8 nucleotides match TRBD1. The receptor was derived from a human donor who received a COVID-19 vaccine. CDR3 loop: CASSRDRIYTEAFF. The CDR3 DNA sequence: TGTGCCAGCAGCCGGGACAGGATATACACTGAAGCTTTCTTT.